This TCR beta chain comes out of a study of blood T cell repertoires in COVID-19. Background on the study: Acute and convalescent COVID-19 samples came from the United States, Italy and Spain. Sample material is recorded as cDNA or gDNA derived from T cells, B-cell-depleted T cells, or PBMCs.

Study processing details: Amplification from reference gene primers served as the basis for estimated nucleated cell counts. Here immunoSEQ multiplex PCR was the method, and the copy in TCRdb shows in-frame clones only, minus some. V, J and clone size were drawn from that table, and D and trimming were deduced from the DNA. The data show 130,000 to 150,000 clones, more than 80% seen once. Germline CDR1 SGHTA, CDR2 FQGNSA. V dropped 1 base and J dropped 2 bases, with 9 bases sitting between them. The CDR3 is 14 amino acids. The TCR sequence derives from a human donor in a cohort sampled during active COVID-19. This chain connects TRBV7-2 to TRBJ2-7, with unresolved D. The sequencing sample was made of peripheral blood. The CDR3 sequence: CASSLESPAYEQYF. Here the CDR3 DNA reads TGTGCCAGCAGCTTAGAGTCGCCAGCCTACGAGCAGTACTTC.